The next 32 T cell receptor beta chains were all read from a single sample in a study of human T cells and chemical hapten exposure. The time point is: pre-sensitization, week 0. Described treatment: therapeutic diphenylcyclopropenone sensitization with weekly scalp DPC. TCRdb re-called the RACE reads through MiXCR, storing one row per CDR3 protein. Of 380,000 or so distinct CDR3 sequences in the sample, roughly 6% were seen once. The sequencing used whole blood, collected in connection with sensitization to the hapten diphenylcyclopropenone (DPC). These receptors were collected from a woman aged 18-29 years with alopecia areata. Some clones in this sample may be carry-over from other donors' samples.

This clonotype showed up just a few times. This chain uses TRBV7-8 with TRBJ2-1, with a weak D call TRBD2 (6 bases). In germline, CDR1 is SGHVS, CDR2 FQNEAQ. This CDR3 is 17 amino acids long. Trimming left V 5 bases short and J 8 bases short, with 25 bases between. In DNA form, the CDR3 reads TGTGCCAGCAGCCCCAGAGATAGAGGGCGCAGGAGGGATGAGCAGTTCTTC. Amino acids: CASSPRDRGRRRDEQFF.

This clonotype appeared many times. CDR3 nucleotides: TGTGCCAGCAGTTTTAGCGGGGACTACAATGAGCAGTTCTTC. This encodes CASSFSGDYNEQFF. The chain is built from TRBV25-1 and TRBJ2-1; TRBD2 aligns across 8 bases. Germline V gives CDR1 MGHDK, CDR2 SYGVNS. The CDR3 sequence is 14 residues long. V lost 5 bases to trimming and J lost 3 bases; unmatched junction nucleotides: 3.

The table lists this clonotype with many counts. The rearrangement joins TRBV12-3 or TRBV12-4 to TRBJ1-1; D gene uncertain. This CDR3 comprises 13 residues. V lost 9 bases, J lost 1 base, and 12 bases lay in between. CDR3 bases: TGTGCCAGTTCGCCCCAGGAGAACACTGAAGCTTTCTTT. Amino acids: CASSPQENTEAFF.

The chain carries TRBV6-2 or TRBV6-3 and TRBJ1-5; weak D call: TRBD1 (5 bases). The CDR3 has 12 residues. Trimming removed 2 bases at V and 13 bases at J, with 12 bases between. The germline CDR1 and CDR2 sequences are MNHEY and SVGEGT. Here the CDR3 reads CASSYEGSLQHF. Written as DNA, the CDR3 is TGTGCCAGCAGTTACGAGGGGTCTTTACAGCATTTT.

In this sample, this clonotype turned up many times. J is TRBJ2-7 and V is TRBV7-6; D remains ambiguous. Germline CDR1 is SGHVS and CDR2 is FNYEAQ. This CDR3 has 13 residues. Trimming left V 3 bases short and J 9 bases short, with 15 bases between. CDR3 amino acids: CASSLTRTERQYF. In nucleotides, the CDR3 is TGTGCCAGCAGCTTGACCCGGACGGAGAGGCAGTACTTC.

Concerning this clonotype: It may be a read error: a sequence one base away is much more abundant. The CDR3 DNA reads as TGTGCCAGCAGACCGTCCCCCGGGATGAACACTGAAGCTTTCTTT. Protein: CASRPSPGMNTEAFF. V usage is TRBV6-5 and J usage is TRBJ1-1; D remains ambiguous. From germline, CDR1 is MNHEY and CDR2 SVGAGI. This CDR3 has 15 residues. V lost 6 bases to trimming and J lost 0 bases, with 14 bases between them.

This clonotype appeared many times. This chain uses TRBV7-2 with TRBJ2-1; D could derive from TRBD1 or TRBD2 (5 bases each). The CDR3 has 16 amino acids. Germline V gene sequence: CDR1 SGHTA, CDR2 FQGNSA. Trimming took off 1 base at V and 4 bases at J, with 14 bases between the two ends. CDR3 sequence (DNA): TGTGCCAGCAGCTTAGACACAGGCGGGTCATACAATGAGCAGTTCTTC. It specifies CASSLDTGGSYNEQFF.

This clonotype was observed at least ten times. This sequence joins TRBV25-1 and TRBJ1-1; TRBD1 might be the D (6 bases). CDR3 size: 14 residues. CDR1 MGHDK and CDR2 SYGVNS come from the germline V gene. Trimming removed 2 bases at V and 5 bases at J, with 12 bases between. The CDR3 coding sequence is TGTGCCAGCAGTGAAAGGGGGGCTCGGACTGAAGCTTTCTTT. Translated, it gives CASSERGARTEAFF.

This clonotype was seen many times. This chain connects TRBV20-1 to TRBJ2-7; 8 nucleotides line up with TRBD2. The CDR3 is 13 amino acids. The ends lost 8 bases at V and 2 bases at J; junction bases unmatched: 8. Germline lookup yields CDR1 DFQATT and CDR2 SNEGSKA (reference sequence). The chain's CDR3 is CSITGTRPYEQYF. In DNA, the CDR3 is TGCAGTATCACCGGGACTAGACCCTACGAGCAGTACTTC.

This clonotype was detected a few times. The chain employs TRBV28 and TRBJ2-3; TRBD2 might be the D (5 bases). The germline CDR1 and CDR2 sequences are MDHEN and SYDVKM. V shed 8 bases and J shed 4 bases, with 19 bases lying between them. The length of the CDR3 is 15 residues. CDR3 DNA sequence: TGTGCCAGCGCCCCGGACTCCCCGCCCGCAGATACGCAGTATTTT. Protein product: CASAPDSPPADTQYF.

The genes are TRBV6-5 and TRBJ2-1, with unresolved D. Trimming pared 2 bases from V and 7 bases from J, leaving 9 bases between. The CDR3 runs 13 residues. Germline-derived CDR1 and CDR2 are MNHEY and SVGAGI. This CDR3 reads CASSYPRSNEQFF. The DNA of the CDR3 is TGTGCCAGCAGTTACCCCCGGTCTAATGAGCAGTTCTTC.

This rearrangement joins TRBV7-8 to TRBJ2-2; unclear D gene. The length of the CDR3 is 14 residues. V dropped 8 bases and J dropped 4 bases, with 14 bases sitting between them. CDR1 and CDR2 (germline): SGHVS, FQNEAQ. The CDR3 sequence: CASLLTLGTGELFF. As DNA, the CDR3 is TGTGCCAGCCTTCTGACCTTAGGCACCGGGGAGCTGTTTTTT.

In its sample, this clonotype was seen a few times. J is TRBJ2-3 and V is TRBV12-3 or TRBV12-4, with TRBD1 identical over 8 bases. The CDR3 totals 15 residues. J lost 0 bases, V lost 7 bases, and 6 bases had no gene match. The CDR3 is CASTPRTGSTDTQYF. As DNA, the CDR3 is TGTGCCAGCACCCCTCGGACAGGGAGCACAGATACGCAGTATTTT.

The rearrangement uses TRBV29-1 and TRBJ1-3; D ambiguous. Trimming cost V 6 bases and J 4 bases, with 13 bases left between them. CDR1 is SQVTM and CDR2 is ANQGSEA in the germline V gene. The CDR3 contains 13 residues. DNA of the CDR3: TGCAGCGTCTATCTGGTCGCGGGAAACACCATATATTTT. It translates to CSVYLVAGNTIYF.

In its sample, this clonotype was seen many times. CDR3 residues: CASSQVTGGHNEQFF. The CDR3 DNA reads TGCGCCAGCAGCCAAGTAACAGGGGGACACAATGAGCAGTTCTTC. The chain combines TRBV4-3 with TRBJ2-1, with 8 bases that match TRBD1. The germline V gene has CDR1 LGHNA and CDR2 YSLEER. Trimming cost V 1 base and J 5 bases; bases outside gene matches: 4. This CDR3 has 15 amino acids.

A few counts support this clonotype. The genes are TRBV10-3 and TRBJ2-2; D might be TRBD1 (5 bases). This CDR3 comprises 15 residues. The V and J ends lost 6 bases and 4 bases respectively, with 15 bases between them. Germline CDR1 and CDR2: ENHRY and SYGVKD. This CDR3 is CAIRITTERTGELFF. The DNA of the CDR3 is TGTGCCATCAGGATCACGACAGAGCGCACCGGGGAGCTGTTTTTT.

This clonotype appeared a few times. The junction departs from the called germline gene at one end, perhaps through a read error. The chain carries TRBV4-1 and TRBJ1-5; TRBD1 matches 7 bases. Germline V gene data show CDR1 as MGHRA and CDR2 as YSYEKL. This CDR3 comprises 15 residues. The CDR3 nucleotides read TGCGCCAGCAGTCAAGGACAGGTACGGAATCAGCCCCAGCATTTT. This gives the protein CASSQGQVRNQPQHF.

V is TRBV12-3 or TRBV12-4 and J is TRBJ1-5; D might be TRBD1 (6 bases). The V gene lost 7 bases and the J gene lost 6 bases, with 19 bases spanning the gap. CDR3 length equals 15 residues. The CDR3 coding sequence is TGTGCCAGCAACACAAGGGGGGGGCCGAGTCAGCCCCAGCATTTT. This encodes CASNTRGGPSQPQHF.

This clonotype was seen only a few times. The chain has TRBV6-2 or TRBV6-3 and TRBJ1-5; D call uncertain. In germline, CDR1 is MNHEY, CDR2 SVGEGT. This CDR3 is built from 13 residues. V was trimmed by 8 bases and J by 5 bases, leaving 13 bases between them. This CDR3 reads CASQPWVDQPQHF. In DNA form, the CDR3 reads TGTGCCAGCCAACCTTGGGTAGATCAGCCCCAGCATTTT.

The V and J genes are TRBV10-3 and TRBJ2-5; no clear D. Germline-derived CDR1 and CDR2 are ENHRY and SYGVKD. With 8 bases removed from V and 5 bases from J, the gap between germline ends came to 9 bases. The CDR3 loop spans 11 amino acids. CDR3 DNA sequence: TGTGCCATCGTTGGTACGGAGACCCAGTACTTC. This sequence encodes CAIVGTETQYF.

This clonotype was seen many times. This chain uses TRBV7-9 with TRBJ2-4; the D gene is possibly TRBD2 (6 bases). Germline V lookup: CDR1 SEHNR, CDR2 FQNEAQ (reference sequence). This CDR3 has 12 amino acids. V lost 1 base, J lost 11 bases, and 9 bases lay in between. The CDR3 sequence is CASSLGRDFQYF. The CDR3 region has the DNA TGTGCCAGCAGCTTAGGGCGGGACTTTCAGTACTTC. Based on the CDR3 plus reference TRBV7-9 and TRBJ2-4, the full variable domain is DTGVSQNPRHKITKRGQNVTFRCDPISEHNRLYWYRQTLGQGPEFLTYFQNEAQLEKSRLLSDRFSAERPKGSFSTLEIQRTEQGDSAMYLCASSLGRDFQYFGAGTRLSVL.

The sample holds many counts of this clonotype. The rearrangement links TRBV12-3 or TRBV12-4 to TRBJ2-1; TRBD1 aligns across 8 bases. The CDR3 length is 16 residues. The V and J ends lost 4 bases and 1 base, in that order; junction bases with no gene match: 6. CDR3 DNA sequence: TGTGCCAGCAGTTCCAGGGGGCTTGGTTCCTACAATGAGCAGTTCTTC. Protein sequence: CASSSRGLGSYNEQFF.

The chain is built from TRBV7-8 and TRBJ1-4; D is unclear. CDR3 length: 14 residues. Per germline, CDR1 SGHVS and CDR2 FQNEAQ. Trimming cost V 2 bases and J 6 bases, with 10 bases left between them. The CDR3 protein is CASSLKPYDEKLFF. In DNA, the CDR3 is TGTGCCAGCAGCTTAAAGCCCTACGATGAAAAACTGTTTTTT.

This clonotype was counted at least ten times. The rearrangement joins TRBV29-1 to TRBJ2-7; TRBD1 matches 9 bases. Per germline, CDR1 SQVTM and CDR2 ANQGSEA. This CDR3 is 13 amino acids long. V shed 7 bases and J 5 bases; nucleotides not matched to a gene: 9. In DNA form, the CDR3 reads TGCAGCGCCCCGGGACAGGGAGGCCACGAGCAGTACTTC. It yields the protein CSAPGQGGHEQYF.

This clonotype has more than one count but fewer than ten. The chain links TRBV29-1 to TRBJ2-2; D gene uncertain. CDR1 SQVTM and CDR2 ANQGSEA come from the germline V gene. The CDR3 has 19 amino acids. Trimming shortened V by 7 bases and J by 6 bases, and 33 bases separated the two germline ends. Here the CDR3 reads CSARRPLAAPQDLAGELFF. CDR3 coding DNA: TGCAGCGCCAGACGTCCCCTCGCAGCTCCTCAAGATTTAGCCGGGGAGCTGTTTTTT.

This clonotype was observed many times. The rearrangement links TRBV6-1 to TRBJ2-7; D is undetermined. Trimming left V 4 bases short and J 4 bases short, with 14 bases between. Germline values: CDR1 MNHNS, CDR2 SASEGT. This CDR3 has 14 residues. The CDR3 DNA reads TGTGCCAGCAGTGCGCCTGGTCAGGATTACGAGCAGTACTTC. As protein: CASSAPGQDYEQYF.

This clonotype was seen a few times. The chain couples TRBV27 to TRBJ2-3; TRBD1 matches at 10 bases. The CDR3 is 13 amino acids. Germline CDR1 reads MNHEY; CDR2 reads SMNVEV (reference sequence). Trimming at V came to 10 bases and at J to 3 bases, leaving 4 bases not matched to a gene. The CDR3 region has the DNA TGTGCCACCACGGACAGGGGGACAGATACGCAGTATTTT. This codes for CATTDRGTDTQYF.

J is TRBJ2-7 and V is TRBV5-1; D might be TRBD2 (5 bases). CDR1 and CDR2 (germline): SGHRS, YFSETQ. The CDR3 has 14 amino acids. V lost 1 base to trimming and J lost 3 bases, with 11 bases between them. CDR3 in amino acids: CASSLSGLNYEQYF. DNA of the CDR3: TGCGCCAGCAGCTTGAGTGGACTGAACTACGAGCAGTACTTC.

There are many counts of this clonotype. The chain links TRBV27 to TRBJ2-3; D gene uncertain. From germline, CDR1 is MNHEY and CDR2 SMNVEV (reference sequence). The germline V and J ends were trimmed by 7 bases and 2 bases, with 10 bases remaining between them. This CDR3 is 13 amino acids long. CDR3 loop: CASMLTSTDTQYF. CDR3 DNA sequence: TGTGCCAGCATGTTAACCTCCACAGATACGCAGTATTTT.

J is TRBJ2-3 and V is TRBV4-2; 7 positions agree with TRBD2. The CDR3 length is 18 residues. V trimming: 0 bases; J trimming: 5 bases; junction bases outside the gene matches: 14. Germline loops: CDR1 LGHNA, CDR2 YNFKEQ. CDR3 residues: CASSQDLAPGGGRDTQYF. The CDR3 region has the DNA TGTGCCAGCAGCCAAGATTTGGCCCCGGGCGGGGGAAGAGATACGCAGTATTTT.

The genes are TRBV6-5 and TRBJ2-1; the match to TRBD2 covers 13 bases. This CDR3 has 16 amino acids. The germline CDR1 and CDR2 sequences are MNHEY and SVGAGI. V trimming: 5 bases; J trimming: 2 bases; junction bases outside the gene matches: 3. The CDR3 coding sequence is TGTGCCAGCAGTCCTACTAGCGGGGGGGCCTACAATGAGCAGTTCTTC. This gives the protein CASSPTSGGAYNEQFF.

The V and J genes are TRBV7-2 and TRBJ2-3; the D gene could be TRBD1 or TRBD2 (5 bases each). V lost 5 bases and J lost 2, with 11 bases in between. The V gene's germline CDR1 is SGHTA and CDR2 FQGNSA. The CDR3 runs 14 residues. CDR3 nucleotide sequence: TGTGCCAGCAGCCCGGGACGCATCACAGATACGCAGTATTTT. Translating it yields CASSPGRITDTQYF.